This T cell receptor (beta chain) was recorded in a study of blood T cell repertoires in COVID-19. Some clones are missing from TCRdb's copy, which holds only in-frame ones; the method was immunoSEQ multiplex PCR. Seen here are approximately 160,000 clones, approximately 91% observed once, and the top ten hold 0.53%. This CDR3 comprises 12 residues. Between the trimmed V and J ends, which lost 0 bases and 6 bases, there was a span of 2 bases. The germline gives CDR1 MNHEY, CDR2 SVGEGT. This receptor was obtained from a man in his forties or fifties with acute or convalescent COVID-19. The specimen was peripheral blood. The chain uses TRBV6-2 or TRBV6-3 and TRBJ1-4; no definite D call. CDR3 sequence reads: CASSYSYEKLFF. CDR3 bases: TGTGCCAGCAGTTACTCCTATGAAAAACTGTTTTTT.